What follows is one TCR beta chain and its context. Per the authors' pipeline: Amplification from reference gene primers served as the basis for estimated nucleated cell counts. Profiling relied on immunoSEQ multiplex PCR, and the TCRdb table lists in-frame clones only, not all of them. The V and J calls and the clone size are those of that table, but D and trimming were determined from the DNA. The repertoire has approximately 200,000 clones, approximately 83% of them found once; the top ten carry 7.5%. CDR1 is SGHRS and CDR2 is YFSETQ in the germline V gene. The CDR3 sequence is 16 residues long. Between the trimmed V and J ends, which lost 0 bases and 3 bases, there was a span of 14 bases. The sample belongs to a study of blood T cell repertoires in COVID-19. At the level of the study: The samples span acute and convalescent COVID-19 from the United States, Italy and Spain. Sources were T cells, B-cell-depleted T cells, or PBMCs; the material itself was cDNA or gDNA.

Recruits, aged 18 to 89 years, lived in 24 US areas. This sequence was found in a man aged 35 to 55 who had recovered from COVID-19. The source material was PBMCs or T cells enriched from blood (not recorded which). The chain uses TRBV5-1 and TRBJ2-3; D might be TRBD2 (5 bases). CDR3 in amino acids: CASSLEGLGRTDTQYF. CDR3 DNA sequence: TGCGCCAGCAGCTTGGAAGGGCTGGGGAGAACAGATACGCAGTATTTT.